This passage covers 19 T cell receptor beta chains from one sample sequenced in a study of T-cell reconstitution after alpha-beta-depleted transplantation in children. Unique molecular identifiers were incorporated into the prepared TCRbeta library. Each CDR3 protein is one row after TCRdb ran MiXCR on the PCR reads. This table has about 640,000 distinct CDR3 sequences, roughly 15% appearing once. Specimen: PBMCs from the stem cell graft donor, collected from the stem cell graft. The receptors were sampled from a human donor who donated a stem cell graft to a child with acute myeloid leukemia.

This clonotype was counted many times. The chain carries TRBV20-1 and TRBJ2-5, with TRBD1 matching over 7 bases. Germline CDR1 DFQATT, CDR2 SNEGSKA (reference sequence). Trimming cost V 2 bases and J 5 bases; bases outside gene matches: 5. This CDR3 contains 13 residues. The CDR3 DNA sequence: TGCAGTGCTAGAAAGACAGGGCGGGAGACCCAGTACTTC. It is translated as CSARKTGRETQYF.

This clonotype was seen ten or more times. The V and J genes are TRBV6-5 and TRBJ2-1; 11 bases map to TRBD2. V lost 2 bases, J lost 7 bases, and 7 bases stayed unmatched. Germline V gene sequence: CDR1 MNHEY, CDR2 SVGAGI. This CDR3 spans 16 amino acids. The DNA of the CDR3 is TGTGCCAGCAGTTACACTGAGGCTAGCGGGGGGAATGAGCAGTTCTTC. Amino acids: CASSYTEASGGNEQFF.

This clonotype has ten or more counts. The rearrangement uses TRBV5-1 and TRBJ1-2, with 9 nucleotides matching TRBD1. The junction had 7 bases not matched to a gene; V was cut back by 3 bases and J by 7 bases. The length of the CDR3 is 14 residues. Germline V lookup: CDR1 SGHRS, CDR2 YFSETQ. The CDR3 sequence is CASSSRTGDSGYTF. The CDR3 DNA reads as TGCGCCAGCAGCTCCAGGACAGGGGATAGTGGCTACACCTTC.

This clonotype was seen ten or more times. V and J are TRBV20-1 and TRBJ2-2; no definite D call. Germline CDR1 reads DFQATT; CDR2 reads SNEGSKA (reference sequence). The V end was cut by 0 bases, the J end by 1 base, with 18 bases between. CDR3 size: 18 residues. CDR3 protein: CSARELTPRLVNTGELFF. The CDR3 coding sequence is TGCAGTGCTAGAGAATTGACTCCCCGGCTCGTGAACACCGGGGAGCTGTTTTTT.

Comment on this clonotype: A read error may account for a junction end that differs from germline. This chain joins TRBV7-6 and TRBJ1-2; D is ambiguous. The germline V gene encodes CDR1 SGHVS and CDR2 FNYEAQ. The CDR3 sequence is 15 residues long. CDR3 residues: CASNLDAAKSYGYTF. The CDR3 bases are TGTGCCAGCAACTTAGACGCGGCGAAGAGCTATGGCTACACCTTC.

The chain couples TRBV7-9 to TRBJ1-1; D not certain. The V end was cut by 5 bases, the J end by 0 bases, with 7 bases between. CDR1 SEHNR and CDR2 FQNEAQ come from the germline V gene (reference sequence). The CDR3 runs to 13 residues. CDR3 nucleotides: TGTGCCAGCAGCACTGGAATGAACACTGAAGCTTTCTTT. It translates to CASSTGMNTEAFF.

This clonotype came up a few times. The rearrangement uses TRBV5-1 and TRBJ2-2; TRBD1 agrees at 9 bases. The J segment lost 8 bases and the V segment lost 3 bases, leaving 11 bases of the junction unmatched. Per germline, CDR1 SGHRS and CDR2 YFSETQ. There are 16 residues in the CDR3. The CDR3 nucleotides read TGCGCCAGCAGCTCCCGGGACAGGGACTTCCCTGGGGAGCTGTTTTTT. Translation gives CASSSRDRDFPGELFF.

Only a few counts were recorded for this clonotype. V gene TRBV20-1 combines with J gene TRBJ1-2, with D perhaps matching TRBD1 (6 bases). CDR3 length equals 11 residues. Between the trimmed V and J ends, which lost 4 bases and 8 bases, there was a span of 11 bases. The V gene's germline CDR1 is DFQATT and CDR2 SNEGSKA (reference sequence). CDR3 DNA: TGCAGTGCTATCGAGGGGGGAGGCTACACCTTC. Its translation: CSAIEGGGYTF.

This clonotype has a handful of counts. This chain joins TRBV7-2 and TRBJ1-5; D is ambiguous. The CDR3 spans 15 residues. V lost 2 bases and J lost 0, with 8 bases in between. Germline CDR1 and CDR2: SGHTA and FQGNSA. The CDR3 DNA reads TGTGCCAGCAGCTTACTGGATTATAGCAATCAGCCCCAGCATTTT. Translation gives CASSLLDYSNQPQHF.

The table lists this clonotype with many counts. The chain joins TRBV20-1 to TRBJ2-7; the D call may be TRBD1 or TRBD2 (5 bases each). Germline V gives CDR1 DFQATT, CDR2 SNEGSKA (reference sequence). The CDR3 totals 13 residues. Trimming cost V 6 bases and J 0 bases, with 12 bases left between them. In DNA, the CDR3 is TGCAGTGCGACCGGGGCCAGCTCCTACGAGCAGTACGTC. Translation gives CSATGASSYEQYV.

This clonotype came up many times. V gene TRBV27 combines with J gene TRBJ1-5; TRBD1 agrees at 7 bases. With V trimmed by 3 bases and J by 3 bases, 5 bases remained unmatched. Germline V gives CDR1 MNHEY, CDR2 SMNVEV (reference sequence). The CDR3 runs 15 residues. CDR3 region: CASSFSGQSNQPQHF. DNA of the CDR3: TGTGCCAGCAGTTTTTCGGGACAGTCCAATCAGCCCCAGCATTTT.

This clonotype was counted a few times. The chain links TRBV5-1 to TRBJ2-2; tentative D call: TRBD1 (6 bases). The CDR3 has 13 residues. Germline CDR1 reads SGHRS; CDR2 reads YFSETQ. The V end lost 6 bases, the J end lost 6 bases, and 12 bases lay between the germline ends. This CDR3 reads CASNREGAGELFF. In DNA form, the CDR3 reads TGCGCCAGCAACAGGGAAGGGGCCGGGGAGCTGTTTTTT.

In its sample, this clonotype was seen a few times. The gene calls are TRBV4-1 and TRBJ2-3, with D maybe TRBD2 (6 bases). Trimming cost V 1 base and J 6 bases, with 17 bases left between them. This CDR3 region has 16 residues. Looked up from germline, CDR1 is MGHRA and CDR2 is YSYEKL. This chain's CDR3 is CASSQGWGRPIDTQYF. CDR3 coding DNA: TGCGCCAGCAGCCAAGGATGGGGGAGGCCCATCGATACGCAGTATTTT.

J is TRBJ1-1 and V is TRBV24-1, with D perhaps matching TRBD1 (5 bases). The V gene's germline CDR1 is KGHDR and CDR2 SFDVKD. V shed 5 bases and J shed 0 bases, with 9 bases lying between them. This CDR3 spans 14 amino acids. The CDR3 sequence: CATSGKGMNTEAFF. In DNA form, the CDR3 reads TGTGCCACCAGTGGGAAGGGGATGAACACTGAAGCTTTCTTT.

The CDR3 loop reads CASSENRVSYEQYV. The CDR3, as DNA: TGTGCCAGCAGCGAAAACAGGGTGAGCTACGAGCAGTACGTC. The genes are TRBV4-2 and TRBJ2-7, with D possibly TRBD1 on 6 matching bases. The CDR3 covers 14 residues. Germline CDR1 reads LGHNA; CDR2 reads YNFKEQ. The V end was cut by 5 bases, the J end by 3 bases, with 14 bases between.

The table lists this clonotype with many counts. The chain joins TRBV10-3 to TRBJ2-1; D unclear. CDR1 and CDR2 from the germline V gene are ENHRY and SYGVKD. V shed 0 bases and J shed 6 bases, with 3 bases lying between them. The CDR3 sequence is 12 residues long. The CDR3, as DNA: TGTGCCATCAGTGAGTCAGGCAATGAGCAGTTCTTC. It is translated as CAISESGNEQFF.

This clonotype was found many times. The CDR3 DNA is TGCAGTGCACCCCTAAGCGGGGGCCTCTACAATGAGCAGTTCTTC. Translating it yields CSAPLSGGLYNEQFF. This chain joins TRBV20-1 and TRBJ2-1; 8 positions agree with TRBD2. Germline CDR1 and CDR2: DFQATT and SNEGSKA (reference sequence). Losses at the gene ends were 6 bases for V and 3 bases for J; bases not matched to a gene: 10. This CDR3 spans 15 amino acids.

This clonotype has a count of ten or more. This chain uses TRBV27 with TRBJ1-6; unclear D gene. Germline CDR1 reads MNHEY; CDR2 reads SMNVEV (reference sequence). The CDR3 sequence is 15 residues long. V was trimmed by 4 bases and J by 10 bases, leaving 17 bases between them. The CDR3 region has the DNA TGTGCCAGCAGTTACGACCCTCAACGGCGATCACCCCTCCACTTT. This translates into CASSYDPQRRSPLHF.

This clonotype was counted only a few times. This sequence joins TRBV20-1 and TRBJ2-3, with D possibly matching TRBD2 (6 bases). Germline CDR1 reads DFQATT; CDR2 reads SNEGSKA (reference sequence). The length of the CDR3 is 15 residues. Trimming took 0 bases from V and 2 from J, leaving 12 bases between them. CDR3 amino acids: CSARDWEADTDTQYF. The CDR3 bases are TGCAGTGCTAGAGATTGGGAGGCCGACACAGATACGCAGTATTTT.